The rows below give T cell receptor beta chains drawn from one sample of a study of cytomegalovirus exposure and HLA in healthy donors. Method: immunoSEQ multiplex PCR; TCRdb's copy keeps in-frame clones and lacks some. The sample holds around 200,000 clones, around 80% seen once. The sample was PBMCs. These receptors originate from a woman aged 50 to 60 in good health and CMV-seronegative. Both conserved end residues are part of each CDR3. Each record gives: CDR3 length, clone size, J gene, V gene, CDR3 protein. Clone size is given for some rows only: seen once, a few or many times, or a class if the clone is expanded.

>15|-|TRBJ1-2|TRBV5-1
CASSLAGQGNYGYTF
>11|-|TRBJ2-3|TRBV20-1
CSTERGGTQYF
>14|-|TRBJ2-2|TRBV29-1
CSVTGQWGTGELFF
>14|-|TRBJ2-3|TRBV19
CASRAGQTTDTQYF
>15|-|TRBJ1-5|TRBV7-2
CASSLVGQVNQPQHF
>16|-|TRBJ2-7|TRBV11-2
CASRRERTGDIYEQYF
>15|-|-|TRBV4-3
CASSPTSGRAYEQYF
>16|few|TRBJ2-3|TRBV7-9
CSSSLVGGVAPDTQYF
>12|-|TRBJ2-3|TRBV6-1
CASSGPQHTQYF
>14|few|TRBJ2-2|TRBV6-5
CASNLQGNTGELFF
>12|once|TRBJ2-7|TRBV19
CATLDRNYEQYF
>14|few|TRBJ2-2|TRBV7-2
CASSLVGHGGELFF
>16|-|TRBJ1-5|TRBV2
CASVKNQGSSNQPQHF
>15|-|TRBJ2-5|TRBV11-2
CASSPTGFNQETQYF
>12|-|TRBJ1-4|TRBV7-2
CASRPGGEKLFF
>15|-|TRBJ1-5|TRBV5-6
CASTLGVTGSKPQHF
>16|-|TRBJ1-5|TRBV28
CASSEPTGDPRQPQHF
>14|few|TRBJ2-7|TRBV5-6
CASSLPGTTYEQYF
>14|-|TRBJ2-7|TRBV6-5
CASSYGDRGSEQYF
>14|-|TRBJ1-2|TRBV9
CASSVEAHTGGYTF
>15|-|TRBJ1-1|TRBV18
CASSPPGHTNTEAFF
>14|once|TRBJ2-3|TRBV27
CASRPGLPRDTQYF
>16|once|TRBJ2-2|TRBV28
CASSLPGTGVAGELFF
>16|-|TRBJ1-2|TRBV4-2
CASSQPLGQGYYGYAF
>15|-|TRBJ1-1|TRBV6-6
CASSYKGTDGTEAFF
>13|few|TRBJ2-7|TRBV5-5
CASSLVGNYEQYF
>12|-|TRBJ2-7|TRBV29-1
CSATGQTYEQYF
>15|few|TRBJ2-3|TRBV27
CASSRPGGAKDTQYF
>12|few|TRBJ2-7|TRBV19
CASSPTGGEQYF
>14|once|TRBJ2-1|TRBV11-3
CASSRTGGYNEQFF
>15|-|TRBJ1-1|TRBV4-1
CASSQDPAGGTEAFF
>14|-|TRBJ2-1|TRBV29-1
CSVGLAESYNEQFF
>14|-|TRBJ2-7|TRBV28
CASSPGTGPYEQYF
>12|-|TRBJ2-2|TRBV5-1
CASSLASGELFF
>15|-|TRBJ2-5|TRBV30
CAWGPGQVVQETQYF
>11|-|TRBJ2-1|TRBV29-1
CSVEERLEQFF
>15|-|TRBJ2-1|TRBV27
CASSPDRSSYNEQFF
>14|-|TRBJ2-2|TRBV2
CASSVRQGPGELFF
>13|-|TRBJ2-7|TRBV28
CASSLSAGYEQYF
>15|-|TRBJ1-3|TRBV6-5
CASSQSGGTANTIYF
>17|-|TRBJ2-1|TRBV7-3
CASSPSGTGIGYNEQFF
>18|-|TRBJ2-1|TRBV1
CTSSQAERDTSPYNEQFF
>16|few|TRBJ1-5|TRBV4-1
CASSQEQGLGNQPQHF
>14|-|TRBJ1-2|TRBV19
CASSPRGTNYGYTF
>15|-|TRBJ1-4|TRBV30
CAWGTGLATNEKLFF
>16|once|TRBJ2-5|TRBV5-4
CASSPRAGGLGETQYF
>14|-|TRBJ2-7|TRBV6-5
CASRQTGGSYEQYF
>11|-|TRBJ2-1|TRBV5-1
CASSLDGVWFF
>13|few|TRBJ2-2|TRBV29-1
CSVENRGTGELFF
>17|-|TRBJ2-4|TRBV5-6
CASSLAPGGNPKNIQYF
>14|-|TRBJ1-1|TRBV15
CATSRDQTRTEAFF
>14|-|TRBJ2-7|TRBV28
CASSPRGVGGEQYF
>15|once|TRBJ2-2|TRBV7-2
CASSREGVNTGELFF
>15|-|TRBJ2-6|TRBV30
CAWSVRDSGANVLTF
>15|few|TRBJ2-1|TRBV27
CASSLRTGTVNEQFF
>16|-|TRBJ2-7|TRBV29-1
CSVAPGQGISRYEQYF
>12|-|TRBJ1-2|TRBV28
CMGGDREQGYTF
>18|-|TRBJ1-1|TRBV4-2
CASSDPLTGRRENTEAFF